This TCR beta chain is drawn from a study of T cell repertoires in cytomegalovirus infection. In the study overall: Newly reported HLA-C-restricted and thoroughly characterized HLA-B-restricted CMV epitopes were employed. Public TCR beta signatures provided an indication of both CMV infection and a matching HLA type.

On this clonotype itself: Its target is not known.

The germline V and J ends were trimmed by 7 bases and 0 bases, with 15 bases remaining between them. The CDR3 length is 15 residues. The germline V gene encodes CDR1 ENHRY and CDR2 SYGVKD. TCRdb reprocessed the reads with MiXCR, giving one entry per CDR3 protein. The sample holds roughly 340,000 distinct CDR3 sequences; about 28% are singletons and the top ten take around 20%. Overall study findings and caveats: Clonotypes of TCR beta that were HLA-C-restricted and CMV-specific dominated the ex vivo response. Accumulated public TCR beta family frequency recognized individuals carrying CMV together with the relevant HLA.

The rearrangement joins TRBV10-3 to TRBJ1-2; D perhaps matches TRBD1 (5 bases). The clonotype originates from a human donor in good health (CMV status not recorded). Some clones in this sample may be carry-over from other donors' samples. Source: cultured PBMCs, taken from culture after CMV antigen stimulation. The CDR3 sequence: CAITIGQTANYGYTF. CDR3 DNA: TGTGCCATCACCATTGGACAAACAGCTAACTATGGCTACACCTTC.